A selection of T cell receptor beta chains follows, all from one sample in a study of sequential checkpoint blockade in melanoma. Here immunoSEQ multiplex PCR was the method, and the copy in TCRdb shows in-frame clones only, minus some. The sample lists 2,500 or so clones, around a fifth seen once, with around 24% in the top ten. Sequencing used tumor tissue (inferred from file names), obtained from a patient given nivolumab and ipilimumab in sequence. All receptors come from a human donor with melanoma. Each CDR3 is given with its conserved first and last residue. D genes are given only for firm matches. Size values are once, few and many counts, or a class for expanded clones, and some rows have none.

abundance | d_gene | j_gene | v_gene | CDR3aa | CDR3nt
large | - | TRBJ2-1 | TRBV11-3 | CASSFRQADNEQFF | TGTGCCAGCAGCTTTAGGCAGGCCGACAATGAGCAGTTCTTC
- | TRBD1 | TRBJ2-5 | TRBV18 | CASSRTTGIGETQYF | TGTGCCAGCTCACGGACGACAGGGATCGGAGAGACCCAGTACTTC
- | TRBD2 | TRBJ2-1 | TRBV6-8 | CASRRGLSGGTGEQFF | TGTGCCAGCAGGAGGGGACTTAGCGGGGGGACTGGTGAGCAGTTCTTC
- | TRBD1 | TRBJ1-2 | TRBV6-8 | CASSPKTGAIYGYTF | TGTGCCAGCAGTCCGAAGACAGGGGCCATCTATGGCTACACCTTC
- | TRBD1 | TRBJ1-2 | TRBV9 | CASRQQGPDGYTF | TGTGCCAGCAGGCAACAGGGGCCGGATGGCTACACCTTC
- | TRBD1 | TRBJ1-1 | TRBV6-8 | CASRATGQPLNTEAFF | TGTGCCAGCAGAGCCACGGGACAGCCTTTGAACACTGAAGCTTTCTTT
- | - | TRBJ1-2 | TRBV6-8 | CASTNADLNYGYTF | TGTGCCAGCACCAATGCAGACCTTAACTATGGCTACACCTTC
- | TRBD1 | TRBJ2-1 | TRBV6-8 | CASSNRGQGANEQFF | TGTGCCAGCAGCAACCGCGGACAGGGGGCCAATGAGCAGTTCTTC
few | - | TRBJ2-5 | TRBV28 | CASSPRQLVETQYF | TGTGCCAGCAGCCCTAGACAGCTTGTGGAGACCCAGTACTTC
few | - | TRBJ1-4 | TRBV5-1 | CASRPTGSTNEKLFF | TGCGCCAGCAGACCAACAGGGTCGACTAATGAAAAACTGTTTTTT
medium-sized | TRBD2 | TRBJ2-1 | TRBV6-8 | CASSSLAGSSYNEQFF | TGTGCCAGCAGTTCCTTAGCGGGGAGCTCCTACAATGAGCAGTTCTTC
- | - | TRBJ2-3 | TRBV5-1 | CASSSTYRADTQYF | TGCGCCAGCAGCTCGACCTATAGGGCAGATACGCAGTATTTT
few | - | TRBJ2-3 | TRBV6-8 | CASSYALATSTDTQYF | TGTGCCAGCAGTTACGCCCTAGCGACTAGCACAGATACGCAGTATTTT
- | TRBD1 | TRBJ2-5 | TRBV5-1 | CASSSPDRIKTQYF | TGCGCCAGCAGCTCTCCGGACAGGATCAAGACCCAGTACTTC
medium-sized | - | TRBJ2-3 | TRBV6-8 | CASSPASLAIYF | TGTGCCAGCAGCCCGGCATCCCTTGCTATATATTTT
medium-sized | - | TRBJ1-6 | TRBV11-3 | CASSLKGRRISSYNSPLHF | TGTGCCAGCAGCTTAAAGGGACGGAGAATTAGCTCCTATAATTCACCCCTCCACTTT
medium-sized | TRBD1 | TRBJ2-4 | TRBV11-3 | CASSRGRTGGNIQYF | TGTGCCAGCAGCCGAGGGCGGACAGGGGGGAACATTCAGTACTTC
large | - | TRBJ2-3 | TRBV15 | CATSRGGYTDTQYF | TGTGCCACCAGCAGAGGGGGGTACACAGATACGCAGTATTTT
many | TRBD2 | TRBJ2-2 | TRBV11-3 | CASSLLGLALSGELFF | TGTGCCAGCAGCTTGCTGGGACTAGCCCTTTCCGGGGAGCTGTTTTTT
- | - | TRBJ1-1 | TRBV9 | CASRRLKNTEAFF | TGTGCCAGCCGCCGACTAAAGAACACTGAAGCTTTCTTT
medium-sized | - | TRBJ1-3 | TRBV11-3 | CASSLVGAAAGNTIYF | TGTGCCAGCAGCTTAGTGGGGGCCGCTGCTGGAAACACCATATATTTT
few | - | TRBJ1-1 | TRBV9 | CASSVDISGAEAFF | TGTGCCAGCAGCGTAGACATCTCGGGGGCTGAAGCTTTCTTT